These 7 T cell receptor beta chains came from one sample sequenced in a study of blood T cell repertoires in COVID-19. Repertoires were generated with immunoSEQ multiplex PCR, while TCRdb's copy carries only in-frame clones and drops some. Of approximately 300,000 clones listed, 75% to 90% are singletons. Sequenced material: peripheral blood. These receptors all come from a woman between 45 and 60 years old with COVID-19, enrolled during active disease.

This chain joins TRBV5-1 and TRBJ1-4, with D unclear. The germline V and J ends were trimmed by 5 bases and 5 bases, with 13 bases remaining between them. The germline V gene has CDR1 SGHRS and CDR2 YFSETQ. This CDR3 has 14 residues. CDR3 sequence (DNA): TGCGCCAGCAGAACGGAGGGCTTGAATGAAAAACTGTTTTTT. Protein sequence: CASRTEGLNEKLFF.

The chain employs TRBV19 and TRBJ1-2, with D perhaps TRBD1 (5 bases). The V gene's germline CDR1 is LNHDA and CDR2 SQIVND (reference sequence). This CDR3 is built from 13 residues. V was shortened by 6 bases and J by 4 bases, with 12 bases between the two germline ends. CDR3 DNA: TGTGCCAGTAGCGGGGGGGACGGCTATGGCTACACCTTC. Protein product: CASSGGDGYGYTF. The complete variable domain, with remaining parts taken from reference TRBV19 and TRBJ1-2, reads DGGITQSPKYLFRKEGQNVTLSCEQNLNHDAMYWYRQDPGQGLRLIYYSQIVNDFQKGDIAEGYSVSREKKESFPLTVTSAQKNPTAFYLCASSGGDGYGYTFGSGTRLTVV.

Written as DNA, the CDR3 is TGTGCCAGCAGCTTAGATTCTGGGCTAGCGGGTTTACAAGAGACCCAGTACTTC. Translated: CASSLDSGLAGLQETQYF. The V call is TRBV11-2, the J call TRBJ2-5; 8 nucleotides line up with TRBD2. The CDR3 spans 18 residues. Germline CDR1 reads SGHAT; CDR2 reads FQNNGV. J was trimmed by 2 bases and V by 0 bases; bases with no gene match: 11.

V is TRBV27 and J is TRBJ2-3, with D uncertain. Germline CDR1 MNHEY, CDR2 SMNVEV (reference sequence). This CDR3 has 11 amino acids. V lost 4 bases to trimming and J lost 6 bases, with 5 bases between them. The DNA of the CDR3 is TGTGCCAGCAGTTACAGTGATACGCAGTATTTT. Its translation is CASSYSDTQYF.

V and J are TRBV2 and TRBJ1-6; D possibly corresponds to TRBD1 (6 bases). The germline V and J ends were trimmed by 9 bases and 2 bases, with 23 bases remaining between them. The CDR3 contains 18 residues. CDR1 is SNHLY, CDR2 FYNNEI, per germline. CDR3 amino acids: CASPRSDSTGTYNSPLHF. The CDR3, as DNA: TGTGCCAGTCCAAGATCCGACAGCACAGGGACCTATAATTCACCCCTCCACTTT.

The chain joins TRBV18 to TRBJ1-1; 11 bases agree with TRBD1. Germline-derived CDR1 and CDR2 are KGHSH and LQKENI. The length of the CDR3 is 14 residues. J gave up 4 bases and V 3 bases, and 1 base lay outside the gene matches. The CDR3 DNA reads as TGTGCCAGCTCACCCGGGACAGGGGGCACTGAAGCTTTCTTT. It yields the protein CASSPGTGGTEAFF.

The J gene is TRBJ2-1, the V gene TRBV3-1 (or the pseudogene TRBV3-2), with TRBD2 matching over 14 bases. Germline V lookup: CDR1 LGHDT, CDR2 YNNKEL (reference sequence). The CDR3 has 19 amino acids. The V segment lost 0 bases and the J segment 3 bases; nucleotides outside the gene matches: 7. The CDR3 nucleotides are TGTGCCAGCAGCCAAGAGGGTTGGACTAGCGGGAGGAACTACAATGAGCAGTTCTTC. This encodes CASSQEGWTSGRNYNEQFF.